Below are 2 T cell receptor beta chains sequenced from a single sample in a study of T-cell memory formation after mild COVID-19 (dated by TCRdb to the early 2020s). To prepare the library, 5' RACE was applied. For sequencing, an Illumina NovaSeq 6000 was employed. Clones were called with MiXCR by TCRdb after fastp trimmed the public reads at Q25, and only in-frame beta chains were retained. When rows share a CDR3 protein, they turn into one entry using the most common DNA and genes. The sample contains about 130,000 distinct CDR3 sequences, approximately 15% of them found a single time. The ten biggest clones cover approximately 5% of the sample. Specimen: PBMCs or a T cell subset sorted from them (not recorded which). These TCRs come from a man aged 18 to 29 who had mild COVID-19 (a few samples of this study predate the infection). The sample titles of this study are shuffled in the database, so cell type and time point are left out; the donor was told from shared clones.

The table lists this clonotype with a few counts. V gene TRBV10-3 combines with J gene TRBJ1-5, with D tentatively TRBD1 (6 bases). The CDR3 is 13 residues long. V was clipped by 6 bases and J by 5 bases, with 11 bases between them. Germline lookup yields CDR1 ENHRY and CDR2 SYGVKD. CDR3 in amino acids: CAISRQEDQPQHF. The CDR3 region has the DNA TGTGCCATCAGCCGACAGGAGGATCAGCCCCAGCATTTT.

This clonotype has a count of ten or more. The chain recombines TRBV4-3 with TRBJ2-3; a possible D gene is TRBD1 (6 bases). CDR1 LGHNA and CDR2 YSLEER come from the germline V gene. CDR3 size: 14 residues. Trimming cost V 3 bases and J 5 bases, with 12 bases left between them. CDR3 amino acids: CASSQNREGDTQYF. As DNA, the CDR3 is TGCGCCAGCAGCCAGAACAGGGAAGGAGATACGCAGTATTTT.